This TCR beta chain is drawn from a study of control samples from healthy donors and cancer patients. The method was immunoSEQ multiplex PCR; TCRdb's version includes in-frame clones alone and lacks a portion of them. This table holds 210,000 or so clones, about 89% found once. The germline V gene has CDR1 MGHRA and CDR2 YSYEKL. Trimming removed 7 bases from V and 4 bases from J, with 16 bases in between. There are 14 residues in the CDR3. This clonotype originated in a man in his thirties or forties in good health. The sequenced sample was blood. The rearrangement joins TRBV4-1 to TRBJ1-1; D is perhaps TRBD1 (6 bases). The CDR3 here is CASTSRGAFTEAFF. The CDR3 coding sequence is TGCGCCAGCACCTCGAGGGGGGCTTTCACTGAAGCTTTCTTT.